Presented here are 5 T cell receptor beta chains from one specimen sequenced in a study of OX40 agonist ivuxolimab in advanced cancers. This table comes from immunoSEQ multiplex PCR, and its TCRdb copy is limited to in-frame clones, with some not included. Counted here are under 35,000 clones, about 92% occurring once; the ten biggest clones make up roughly a third. The sequencing used CD4+ or CD8+ T cells sorted from blood, collected in a trial of the OX40 agonist ivuxolimab. The source is an adult with an advanced solid tumor such as melanoma, head and neck, liver or kidney cancer.

The rearrangement uses TRBV27 and TRBJ2-7; 9 positions agree with TRBD1. Trimming removed 4 bases from V and 7 bases from J; junction bases left unmatched: 11. Looked up from germline, CDR1 is MNHEY and CDR2 is SMNVEV (reference sequence). This CDR3 contains 15 residues. CDR3 loop: CASSSPGTGLIEQYF. The CDR3 DNA sequence: TGTGCCAGCAGTTCTCCCGGGACAGGGCTGATTGAGCAGTACTTC.

In this sample, this clone turned up once. The chain recombines TRBV5-1 with TRBJ2-4; either TRBD1 or TRBD2 may supply D (5 bases each). Trimming pared 4 bases from V and 4 bases from J, leaving 15 bases between. Germline CDR1 and CDR2: SGHRS and YFSETQ. The length of the CDR3 is 15 residues. CDR3 DNA: TGCGCCAGCAGCGCCACCGGGACGGGGAAAAACATTCAGTACTTC. Residues: CASSATGTGKNIQYF.

The chain employs TRBV27 and TRBJ2-3; D gene unclear. The CDR3 length is 11 residues. Trimming left V 2 bases short and J 6 bases short, with 3 bases between. Germline CDR1 and CDR2: MNHEY and SMNVEV (reference sequence). The CDR3 sequence is CASSLMDTQYF. The CDR3 nucleotides read TGTGCCAGCAGTTTAATGGATACGCAGTATTTT.

The rearrangement joins TRBV9 to TRBJ2-7, with TRBD1 as a possible D gene (6 bases). The length of the CDR3 is 14 residues. Germline assignment: CDR1 SGDLS and CDR2 YYNGEE. The V end lost 3 bases, the J end lost 2 bases, and 12 bases lay between the germline ends. CDR3 bases: TGTGCCAGCAGCGAGGGGGACGGCGCCTACGAGCAGTACTTC. This codes for CASSEGDGAYEQYF.

The chain recombines TRBV27 with TRBJ2-1; 13 bases line up with TRBD2. Germline V gene sequence: CDR1 MNHEY, CDR2 SMNVEV (reference sequence). The CDR3 consists of 16 residues. The V segment lost 10 bases and the J segment 2 bases; nucleotides outside the gene matches: 8. The CDR3 is CATVLAGGPPYNEQFF. The CDR3 DNA follows: TGTGCCACCGTACTAGCGGGAGGGCCCCCCTACAATGAGCAGTTCTTC.